The 28 T cell receptor beta chains in this list originate from one sample, sequenced in a study of T cells in Graves' hyperthyroidism and ophthalmopathy. RNA transcripts gave rise to amplified TCR beta CDR3 regions. First-round RT-PCR with HTBI primers amplified the TCR CDR3 region. TCRdb used MiXCR to reprocess the multiplex PCR reads, holding one entry per CDR3 protein. Among around 450,000 distinct CDR3 sequences listed, 15% to 18% were seen once. Specimen: blood. These receptors came from a woman between 18 and 29 years old with Graves' hyperthyroidism.

V and J are TRBV5-1 and TRBJ2-6; D uncertain. The CDR3 is 12 residues long. V dropped 9 bases and J dropped 2 bases, with 6 bases sitting between them. Germline V CDR1 and CDR2: SGHRS, YFSETQ. For the CDR3, the DNA is TGCGCCACTTCACCTGGGGCCAACGTCCTGACTTTC. This encodes CATSPGANVLTF.

This clonotype was observed a handful of times. The chain uses TRBV24-1 and TRBJ2-5; weak D call: TRBD2 (6 bases). Per the germline V gene, CDR1 is KGHDR and CDR2 is SFDVKD. V shed 6 bases and J shed 5 bases, with 15 bases lying between them. There are 14 residues in the CDR3. The CDR3 is CATSITGAGETQYF. DNA of the CDR3: TGTGCCACCAGTATTACGGGAGCGGGTGAGACCCAGTACTTC.

The J gene is TRBJ1-2, the V gene TRBV4-2; possibly TRBD1 for D (6 bases). This CDR3 has 15 amino acids. With 5 bases removed from V and 2 bases from J, the gap between germline ends came to 15 bases. The germline V gene encodes CDR1 LGHNA and CDR2 YNFKEQ. The CDR3 DNA reads as TGTGCCAGCAGCTTAAGGGGGAATCAGAACTATGGCTACACCTTC. Its protein is CASSLRGNQNYGYTF.

Ten or more counts support this clonotype. This sequence joins TRBV28 and TRBJ2-3; D is uncertain. CDR3 size: 12 residues. V was clipped by 4 bases and J by 5 bases, with 7 bases between them. Germline assignment: CDR1 MDHEN and CDR2 SYDVKM. CDR3 protein: CASSSNRDTQYF. The CDR3 coding sequence is TGTGCCAGCAGTTCTAATAGAGATACGCAGTATTTT.

The chain is built from TRBV6-2 or TRBV6-3 and TRBJ2-3, with 9 bases lining up with TRBD2. The CDR3 contains 17 residues. After removal of 5 bases from V and 5 bases from J, the junction contained 14 bases not matched to a gene. Germline V gene sequence: CDR1 MNHEY, CDR2 SVGEGT. The CDR3, as DNA: TGTGCCAGCAGTCCTGAGCGGGGGGCCCGTTCAGTAGATACGCAGTATTTT. Translating it yields CASSPERGARSVDTQYF.

This sequence joins TRBV19 and TRBJ2-5; D is unresolved. Per germline, CDR1 LNHDA and CDR2 SQIVND (reference sequence). The length of the CDR3 is 13 residues. V shed 4 bases and J shed 4 bases, with 10 bases lying between them. The CDR3 DNA follows: TGTGCCAGTAGTAATATGGCCGGAGAGACCCAGTACTTC. It is translated as CASSNMAGETQYF.

The CDR3 coding sequence is TGTGCCAGCAGCTTAGGAGGGACAGGGGTCACCGGGGAGCTGTTTTTT. It encodes CASSLGGTGVTGELFF. V is TRBV11-3 and J is TRBJ2-2; 10 positions match TRBD1. The germline V gene encodes CDR1 SGHNT and CDR2 YENEEA. The CDR3 loop spans 16 amino acids. Germline trimming cut 1 base from V and 4 bases from J; bases unmatched to any gene: 3.

This clonotype was counted many times. One end of the junction varies from germline; a read error may be responsible. This chain links TRBV15 with TRBJ1-2, with TRBD1 matching 7 bases. Looked up from germline, CDR1 is LNHNV and CDR2 is YYDKDF (reference sequence). This CDR3 has 15 amino acids. As DNA, the CDR3 is TGTGCCACCAGCGGAGAACAGGGGACTAACTATGGCTACACCTTC. Amino acid sequence: CATSGEQGTNYGYTF.

The gene calls are TRBV2 and TRBJ2-2; tentative D call: TRBD2 (5 bases). This CDR3 spans 13 amino acids. Germline V gene sequence: CDR1 SNHLY, CDR2 FYNNEI. Trimming pared 4 bases from V and 7 bases from J, leaving 10 bases between. The CDR3 reads CASSGQSGGELFF. The CDR3 nucleotides are TGTGCCAGCAGTGGGCAGAGCGGCGGGGAGCTGTTTTTT. The whole variable domain, filled in from reference TRBV2 and TRBJ2-2, reads EPEVTQTPSHQVTQMGQEVILRCVPISNHLYFYWYRQILGQKVEFLVSFYNNEISEKSEIFDDQFSVERPDGSNFTLKIRSTKLEDSAMYFCASSGQSGGELFFGEGSRLTVL.

This clonotype was found many times. The chain joins TRBV3-1 to TRBJ2-1; D is unresolved. There are 14 residues in the CDR3. Between the trimmed V and J ends, which lost 5 bases and 8 bases, there was a span of 16 bases. CDR1 is LGHDT and CDR2 is YNNKEL in the germline V gene (reference sequence). The CDR3 DNA reads TGTGCCAGCAGCTTCAGCGCCCAGGCACATGAGCAGTTCTTC. Translation: CASSFSAQAHEQFF.

The rearrangement joins TRBV18 to TRBJ2-1, with D possibly being TRBD1 (6 bases). V shed 4 bases and J shed 0 bases, with 13 bases lying between them. Germline assignment: CDR1 KGHSH and CDR2 LQKENI. The CDR3 length is 16 residues. CDR3 residues: CASSLADRISYNEQFF. The CDR3 DNA follows: TGTGCCAGCTCACTCGCGGACAGAATCTCCTACAATGAGCAGTTCTTC.

This clonotype was counted between two and nine times. The chain uses TRBV5-1 and TRBJ1-3; D perhaps matches TRBD1 (6 bases). This CDR3 has 16 residues. Germline CDR1 SGHRS, CDR2 YFSETQ. Trimming pared 0 bases from V and 4 bases from J, leaving 14 bases between. CDR3 in amino acids: CASSLAGSTGGNTIYF. In nucleotides, the CDR3 is TGCGCCAGCAGCTTGGCCGGTTCGACAGGAGGAAACACCATATATTTT.

This clonotype came up a few times. The V call is TRBV19, the J call TRBJ1-5; no reliable D call. V lost 5 bases and J 7 bases, leaving 18 bases between the germline ends. This CDR3 contains 15 residues. Germline lookup yields CDR1 LNHDA and CDR2 SQIVND (reference sequence). The CDR3: CASSPRRETDQPQHF. CDR3 sequence (DNA): TGTGCCAGTAGTCCAAGGAGGGAGACGGACCAGCCCCAGCATTTT. Full variable domain (missing parts from reference TRBV19 and TRBJ1-5): DGGITQSPKYLFRKEGQNVTLSCEQNLNHDAMYWYRQDPGQGLRLIYYSQIVNDFQKGDIAEGYSVSREKKESFPLTVTSAQKNPTAFYLCASSPRRETDQPQHFGDGTRLSIL.

Regarding this clonotype: This sequence is one base from a far larger clone and is likely a read error. V usage is TRBV28 and J usage is TRBJ1-1; D ambiguous. The CDR3 has 13 residues. Germline CDR1 is MDHEN and CDR2 is SYDVKM. The DNA of the CDR3 is TGTGCCAGCAGTTTAGGGAGGAACACTGAAACTTTCTTT. The encoded protein is CASSLGRNTETFF.

The chain joins TRBV7-9 to TRBJ2-1; D is undetermined. The germline V gene has CDR1 SEHNR and CDR2 FQNEAQ (reference sequence). The V end lost 5 bases, the J end lost 8 bases, and 13 bases lay between the germline ends. The CDR3 covers 13 residues. CDR3 nucleotides: TGTGCCAGCAGCCCAGTAGTCAGCTATGAGCAGTTCTTC. Amino acids: CASSPVVSYEQFF.

The CDR3 sequence: CASSITRGGYTF. The CDR3 nucleotides are TGTGCCAGTAGTATAACCAGGGGCGGCTACACCTTC. The chain joins TRBV19 to TRBJ1-2, with a possible D match to TRBD1 (6 bases). This CDR3 spans 12 amino acids. Looked up from germline, CDR1 is LNHDA and CDR2 is SQIVND (reference sequence). V was cut by 2 bases and J by 8 bases, with 9 bases left in between.

This clonotype was detected a few times. The chain is built from TRBV3-1 and TRBJ1-3; D is undetermined. Trimming cost V 4 bases and J 0 bases, with 10 bases left between them. Germline V gene sequence: CDR1 LGHDT, CDR2 YNNKEL (reference sequence). CDR3 length equals 15 residues. CDR3 residues: CASSRVGSSGNTIYF. DNA of the CDR3: TGTGCCAGCAGCCGTGTCGGTAGCTCTGGAAACACCATATATTTT.

This clonotype has ten or more counts. The chain is built from TRBV28 and TRBJ1-2; no firm D call. Germline CDR1 and CDR2: MDHEN and SYDVKM. V lost 5 bases and J 2 bases, leaving 6 bases between the germline ends. The CDR3 covers 12 residues. DNA of the CDR3: TGTGCCAGCAGTCGACTGAACTATGGCTACACCTTC. Translation: CASSRLNYGYTF.

The V and J genes are TRBV7-2 and TRBJ2-5; no clear D. Germline values: CDR1 SGHTA, CDR2 FQGNSA. The CDR3 sequence is 12 residues long. With 5 bases removed from V and 2 bases from J, the gap between germline ends came to 6 bases. CDR3 sequence reads: CASSKAQETQYF. CDR3 bases: TGTGCCAGCAGCAAAGCTCAAGAGACCCAGTACTTC.

Worth noting for this clonotype: Relative to the germline gene, one junction end is altered; a read error may explain this. The chain carries TRBV6-4 and TRBJ1-1, with D possibly TRBD1 on 5 matching bases. This CDR3 region has 15 residues. Germline CDR1 and CDR2: MRHNA and SNTAGT. The CDR3 is CVSSDRGQGAPQAFF. The CDR3 coding sequence is TGTGTCAGCAGTGACAGAGGCCAGGGAGCCCCCCAAGCTTTCTTT.

On this clonotype itself: One junction end does not reproduce the germline sequence, and a read error may be involved. The DNA for the CDR3 is TGCAGCATTGAAGAACAGGGGGCGTCGGACTATGGCTACACCTTC. Translating gives CSIEEQGASDYGYTF. This chain connects TRBV29-1 to TRBJ1-2, with 9 bases matching TRBD1. This CDR3 is built from 15 residues. Germline-derived CDR1 and CDR2 are SQVTM and ANQGSEA.

With regard to this clonotype: A much larger clone is a single base away; this may be a read error. The chain carries TRBV27 and TRBJ1-2; D not certain. Looked up from germline, CDR1 is MNHEY and CDR2 is SMNVEV (reference sequence). V lost 2 bases to trimming and J lost 4 bases, with 11 bases between them. The CDR3 is made up of 14 amino acids. CDR3 sequence reads: CASSLPNGIYGYTF. In DNA, the CDR3 is TGTGCCAGCAGTTTACCTAACGGGATCTATGGCTACACCTTC.

This clonotype showed up many times. J is TRBJ1-1 and V is TRBV24-1, with 7 positions matching TRBD1. In germline, CDR1 is KGHDR, CDR2 SFDVKD. V dropped 4 bases and J dropped 3; count of bases not matched to a gene: 4. This CDR3 region has 14 residues. The CDR3 DNA is TGTGCCACCAGTGACCCAGGGGGGGACACTGAAGCTTTCTTT. Translating it yields CATSDPGGDTEAFF.

This clonotype was observed at least ten times. This sequence joins TRBV5-1 and TRBJ1-2, with unresolved D. CDR3 length equals 15 residues. CDR1 and CDR2 (germline): SGHRS, YFSETQ. The ends were cut back, 4 bases at V and 4 bases at J, with 17 bases in the middle. DNA for the CDR3: TGCGCCAGCAGCCCCCAGCAGGCGGCAGGCTATGGCTACACCTTC. This gives the protein CASSPQQAAGYGYTF.

This clonotype has more than one count but fewer than ten. The junction departs from germline at one end; a sequencing error may be responsible. CDR3 coding DNA: TGTGCCAGCAGTCTTAGCGGGAGTCACCAGGAGACCCAGTACTTC. Residues: CASSLSGSHQETQYF. The chain has TRBV7-3 and TRBJ2-5; 9 bases map to TRBD2. In germline, CDR1 is SGHTA, CDR2 FQGTGA. The length of the CDR3 is 15 residues.

This clonotype was picked up many times. CDR3 region: CASSKPGLAYEQYF. The CDR3 nucleotides read TGTGCCAGCAGTAAGCCGGGTCTTGCCTACGAGCAGTACTTC. The chain links TRBV6-1 to TRBJ2-7; D is unclear. The CDR3 totals 14 residues. V lost 5 bases to trimming and J lost 2 bases, with 13 bases between them. In germline, CDR1 is MNHNS, CDR2 SASEGT.

The chain carries TRBV6-5 and TRBJ2-7, with 12 bases aligning to TRBD2. CDR1 is MNHEY, CDR2 SVGAGI, per germline. Trimming removed 0 bases from V and 6 bases from J; junction bases left unmatched: 6. The CDR3 extends over 16 amino acids. The CDR3 region is CASSYSGLAGLSEQYF. CDR3 nucleotides: TGTGCCAGCAGTTACTCGGGACTAGCGGGCTTGAGCGAGCAGTACTTC.

V and J are TRBV6-1 and TRBJ2-5, with TRBD2 matching 13 bases. Trimming removed 6 bases from V and 2 bases from J; junction bases left unmatched: 18. The germline V gene has CDR1 MNHNS and CDR2 SASEGT. The CDR3 covers 20 residues. Here the CDR3 DNA reads TGTGCCAGCAGGCTTAAACTAGCGGGAGGGCCTTGGGGGAAACAAGAGACCCAGTACTTC. Residues: CASRLKLAGGPWGKQETQYF.